Listed here are 20 T cell receptor beta chains from one sample, sequenced in a study of post-analysis software for immune sequencing data. Points from the study as a whole: Relative to controls, patients had a few TRBV segments at higher frequency, with TRBV5-6, TRBV5-1 and TRBV20-1 among these.

The TCR beta cDNA libraries carried unique molecular identifiers. A single record per CDR3 protein comes from TCRdb applying MiXCR to the PCR reads. The sample contains about 620,000 distinct CDR3 sequences, 40% to 50% of which appear only once. Which antigens these TCRs recognize remains unknown. The material sequenced was blood. These receptors were obtained from a girl aged 5-17 years with multiple sclerosis.

The chain joins TRBV20-1 to TRBJ2-3; 10 bases line up with TRBD1. Germline V CDR1 and CDR2: DFQATT, SNEGSKA (reference sequence). There are 14 residues in the CDR3. The ends lost 3 bases at V and 5 bases at J; junction bases unmatched: 5. The CDR3 DNA is TGCAGTGCTAGGGGGACAGGGGTTGAAGATACGCAGTATTTT. As protein: CSARGTGVEDTQYF.

The chain couples TRBV6-5 to TRBJ2-5; TRBD1 agrees at 7 bases. The J call could be wrong; TRBJ2-7 is a better fit for the DNA end. Germline assignment: CDR1 MNHEY and CDR2 SVGAGI. This CDR3 has 15 residues. The CDR3 DNA follows: TGTGCCAGCAGTCAACAGACAGGGCTAACCTACGAGCAGTACTTC. Its translation is CASSQQTGLTYEQYF.

The chain joins TRBV7-9 to TRBJ1-4; D call uncertain. The CDR3 has 14 residues. Trimming shortened V by 10 bases and J by 0 bases, and 12 bases separated the two germline ends. CDR1 SEHNR and CDR2 FQNEAQ come from the germline V gene (reference sequence). For the CDR3, the DNA is TGTGCCATCCCGAGGTCTGCAACTAATGAAAAACTGTTTTTT. Its protein product is CAIPRSATNEKLFF.

The genes are TRBV5-1 and TRBJ2-1, with D possibly being TRBD1 (7 bases). The CDR3 has 15 residues. V was trimmed by 4 bases and J by 5 bases, leaving 16 bases between them. Per germline, CDR1 SGHRS and CDR2 YFSETQ. CDR3 DNA: TGCGCCAGCAGCCCCCGGGGGACAGTAAACAATGAGCAGTTCTTC. Translation gives CASSPRGTVNNEQFF.

This clonotype was seen just once. The V call is TRBV14, the J call TRBJ2-5, with TRBD1 as a possible D gene (5 bases). The end of the DNA fits TRBJ2-7 better, so the J call may be wrong. This CDR3 is built from 14 residues. Germline CDR1 and CDR2: SGHDN and FVKESK. The CDR3 DNA reads TGTGCCAGCAGCTCGACAGAACCCACCTACGAGCAGTACTTC. Residues: CASSSTEPTYEQYF.

The J gene is TRBJ2-3, the V gene TRBV12-3 or TRBV12-4; 7 bases map to TRBD2. J gave up 3 bases and V 4 bases, and 22 bases lay outside the gene matches. The CDR3 spans 20 residues. Here the CDR3 reads CASSSPWGEGRRGETDTQYF. For the CDR3, the DNA is TGTGCCAGCAGTTCACCGTGGGGGGAGGGCCGTCGGGGTGAGACAGATACGCAGTATTTT.

Comment on this clonotype: Its ends do not fully match the called genes, so a read error is possible. This chain links TRBV5-1 with TRBJ1-2, with TRBD1 identical over 7 bases. In germline, CDR1 is SGHRS, CDR2 YFSETQ. This CDR3 has 16 residues. CDR3: CASSGGTTGTNYGCTF. CDR3 bases: TGCGCCAGCAGCGGAGGTACGACAGGGACTAACTATGGCTGCACCTTC.

A few counts support this clonotype. J is TRBJ2-5 and V is TRBV2; D uncertain. CDR3 length: 14 residues. Trimming left V 4 bases short and J 5 bases short, with 14 bases between. Germline V gene sequence: CDR1 SNHLY, CDR2 FYNNEI. CDR3 loop: CASSANLMGETQYF. The CDR3 bases are TGTGCCAGCAGTGCCAACCTCATGGGGGAGACCCAGTACTTC.

The rearrangement uses TRBV10-3 and TRBJ2-1; D call uncertain. The CDR3 sequence is 12 residues long. Germline-derived CDR1 and CDR2 are ENHRY and SYGVKD. V was pared by 11 bases and J by 5 bases, with 13 bases between. The CDR3: CAYQTRNNEQFF. In DNA, the CDR3 is TGTGCCTACCAGACAAGAAACAATGAGCAGTTCTTC.

This chain joins TRBV12-3 or TRBV12-4 and TRBJ2-1; 9 positions match TRBD2. This CDR3 comprises 16 residues. J was trimmed by 2 bases and V by 5 bases; bases with no gene match: 7. CDR3 in amino acids: CASSRSGRGTYNEQFF. The CDR3 DNA sequence: TGTGCCAGCAGTCGTAGCGGGAGAGGGACCTACAATGAGCAGTTCTTC.

This clonotype was recorded a few times. V and J are TRBV18 and TRBJ2-1; D call uncertain. Trimming pared 4 bases from V and 7 bases from J, leaving 11 bases between. The CDR3 sequence is 13 residues long. CDR1 and CDR2 (germline): KGHSH, LQKENI. CDR3 in DNA: TGTGCCAGCTCACTTCAGGTCGTAAATGAGCAGTTCTTC. It translates to CASSLQVVNEQFF.

This rearrangement joins TRBV4-1 to TRBJ1-4; no firm D call. CDR1 and CDR2 (germline): MGHRA, YSYEKL. V lost 0 bases, J lost 4 bases, and 9 bases lay in between. CDR3 size: 15 residues. As DNA, the CDR3 is TGCGCCAGCAGCCAAGATACGACAAATAATGAAAAACTGTTTTTT. It is translated as CASSQDTTNNEKLFF.

V is TRBV12-5 and J is TRBJ2-4; possible D gene TRBD2, 5 bases. The end of the DNA is better explained by TRBJ2-7, so the J call may be wrong. Germline loops: CDR1 LGHNT, CDR2 FRNRAP. The CDR3 contains 15 residues. CDR3 protein: CASGLNVLGNYEQYF. The CDR3 DNA follows: TGTGCTAGTGGTTTGAACGTCCTCGGGAACTACGAGCAGTACTTC.

CDR3 sequence (DNA): TGTGCCAGCAGCTACGCTGTTCCCGGACGGGACAACAATCAGCCCCAGCATTTT. Amino acids: CASSYAVPGRDNNQPQHF. V and J are TRBV7-9 and TRBJ1-5; possibly TRBD1 for D (6 bases). This CDR3 has 18 residues. Germline CDR1 SEHNR, CDR2 FQNEAQ (reference sequence). V was pared by 4 bases and J by 3 bases, with 22 bases between.

The rearrangement uses TRBV6-1 and TRBJ2-5, with 9 nucleotides matching TRBD2. CDR3 length: 15 residues. The V and J ends lost 0 bases and 5 bases, in that order; junction bases with no gene match: 4. CDR1 and CDR2 (germline): MNHNS, SASEGT. The CDR3 spells CASSEANTSGETQYF. The CDR3 bases are TGTGCCAGCAGTGAAGCCAATACTAGCGGGGAGACCCAGTACTTC.

The chain couples TRBV18 to TRBJ2-7, with TRBD1 matching over 9 bases. The J call could be wrong; TRBJ2-5 is a better fit for the DNA end. CDR3 size: 16 residues. The germline CDR1 and CDR2 sequences are KGHSH and LQKENI. CDR3 bases: TGTGCCAGCTCACCGGAATTGGACAGGGGATGGGAGACCCAGTACTTC. Translated: CASSPELDRGWETQYF.

This clonotype has just one count. Possible read error: a much larger clone is one base away. The chain is built from TRBV6-5 and TRBJ2-5; D is uncertain. The germline CDR1 and CDR2 sequences are MNHEY and SVGAGI. The CDR3 runs 11 residues. V dropped 6 bases and J dropped 5 bases, with 7 bases sitting between them. CDR3: CASSHLETQYF. The DNA for the CDR3 is TGTGCCAGCAGCCACCTGGAGACCCAGTACTTC.

The chain is built from TRBV12-3 or TRBV12-4 and TRBJ1-2; 9 bases are shared with TRBD1. This CDR3 is 14 amino acids long. J gave up 6 bases and V 6 bases, and 8 bases lay outside the gene matches. Written as DNA, the CDR3 is TGTGCCAGCAGGGACTTACAGGGGGCGCATGGCTACACCTTC. Its protein is CASRDLQGAHGYTF.

V gene TRBV25-1 combines with J gene TRBJ2-7; 11 nucleotides line up with TRBD1. Germline CDR1 reads MGHDK; CDR2 reads SYGVNS. This CDR3 has 13 amino acids. The trim removed 6 bases at V and 7 bases at J, leaving 5 bases unmatched. The chain's CDR3 is CASRGQGAGEQYF. CDR3 DNA sequence: TGTGCCAGCAGAGGACAGGGGGCGGGAGAGCAGTACTTC.

This clonotype was seen a handful of times. The chain links TRBV4-1 to TRBJ2-3; D gene ambiguous. Germline CDR1 MGHRA, CDR2 YSYEKL. The CDR3 consists of 16 residues. Between the trimmed V and J ends, which lost 4 bases and 0 bases, there was a span of 14 bases. CDR3 bases: TGCGCCAGCAGCCGTGAGGACGCGGTTAGCACAGATACGCAGTATTTT. This translates into CASSREDAVSTDTQYF.